This TCR beta chain appears in the sequencing data of a study of shared clonotypes between healthy human individuals. V lost 3 bases and J 3 bases, leaving 16 bases between the germline ends. This CDR3 spans 15 amino acids. Germline CDR1 and CDR2: SGHDT and YYEEEE. The split of CD4+ cells yielded CD45RA+ naive and CD45RA-negative memory subsets. Original data processing: ImmunoSEQ sequences covered only the junction and lacked quality scores; filtering therefore differed. Profiled with immunoSEQ multiplex PCR; TCRdb holds only in-frame clones, not every one. The DNA gave D and trimming, while V, J and clone size come from that table. In the table there are millions of clones, around 94% of which are singletons.

The genes are TRBV5-6 and TRBJ2-7; D may be TRBD1 (6 bases). The sequence came from a young man in good health. The sequencing sample was made of naive CD4+ T cells sorted from blood. This sample's subset: CD45RA+ positively selected. The CDR3 loop reads CASSYRSRGNYEQYF. The CDR3 nucleotides read TGTGCCAGCAGCTACCGTAGCAGGGGAAACTACGAGCAGTACTTC.